This TCR beta chain originates from a study of blood T cell repertoires in COVID-19. About the study: There were acute and convalescent COVID-19 samples, and they came from the United States, Italy and Spain. In each case, the material was cDNA or gDNA derived from T cells, B-cell-depleted T cells, or PBMCs.

This CDR3 region has 14 residues. V was shortened by 2 bases and J by 4 bases, with 11 bases between the two germline ends. Germline V lookup: CDR1 GTSNPN, CDR2 SVGIG (reference sequence). This table comes from immunoSEQ multiplex PCR, and its TCRdb copy is limited to in-frame clones, with some not included. Of about 200,000 clones listed, more than 75% are singletons. J is TRBJ2-2 and V is TRBV30, with D perhaps matching TRBD2 (5 bases). The specimen sequenced was peripheral blood. This receptor was taken from a man aged 55 to 70 with acute or convalescent COVID-19. The CDR3 loop is CAWSSLEGTGELFF. The DNA for the CDR3 is TGTGCCTGGAGTTCCCTTGAGGGCACCGGGGAGCTGTTTTTT.